These 12 T cell receptor beta chains came from one sample sequenced in a study of shared clonotypes between healthy human individuals. Repertoires were generated with immunoSEQ multiplex PCR, while TCRdb's copy carries only in-frame clones and drops some. The sample consists of some 1.5 million clones, roughly 96% of them appearing once. What was sequenced was naive CD4+ T cells sorted from blood. Subset defined: CD45RA+ positively selected. These receptors originate from a young man in good health.

As DNA, the CDR3 is TGTGCCAGCAGTTCGACGAACACCGGGGAGCTGTTTTTT. This codes for CASSSTNTGELFF. This chain connects TRBV28 to TRBJ2-2; D is unresolved. The V gene lost 4 bases and the J gene lost 0 bases, with 3 bases spanning the gap. The CDR3 has 13 residues. Germline V gene sequence: CDR1 MDHEN, CDR2 SYDVKM.

V is TRBV27 and J is TRBJ2-1, with 8 positions matching TRBD1. With 6 bases clipped from V and 10 bases from J, the junction kept 14 bases outside the gene matches. This CDR3 comprises 15 residues. Germline V gene sequence: CDR1 MNHEY, CDR2 SMNVEV (reference sequence). The DNA of the CDR3 is TGTGCCAGCAGACAGGACAGGGTGGGTATCTCGGAGCAGTTCTTC. It yields the protein CASRQDRVGISEQFF.

This sequence joins TRBV28 and TRBJ2-1, with 16 bases matching TRBD2. Unmatched junction bases numbered 6, after V lost 4 bases and J lost 12 bases. Germline V gene lookup returns CDR1 MDHEN and CDR2 SYDVKM. The CDR3 totals 15 residues. CDR3 amino acids: CASSSGTSGRAGQFF. The CDR3 nucleotides are TGTGCCAGCAGTTCCGGGACTAGCGGGAGGGCAGGGCAGTTCTTC.

V and J are TRBV7-8 and TRBJ2-2, with TRBD1 as a possible D gene (6 bases). CDR1 is SGHVS, CDR2 FQNEAQ, per germline. The CDR3 loop spans 15 amino acids. Trimming took 1 base from V and 7 from J, leaving 13 bases between them. CDR3: CASSLVVGGGGELFF. The CDR3 nucleotides read TGTGCCAGCAGCTTAGTAGTTGGGGGCGGCGGGGAGCTGTTTTTT.

This clone was found once. The chain joins TRBV15 to TRBJ2-7; TRBD1 matches 8 bases. The CDR3 extends over 17 amino acids. CDR1 is LNHNV and CDR2 is YYDKDF in the germline V gene (reference sequence). J was trimmed by 3 bases and V by 3 bases; bases with no gene match: 13. The CDR3 DNA reads as TGTGCCACCAGCAGGGGTTTGGACAGGGATGCCTTCTACGAGCAGTACTTC. It translates to CATSRGLDRDAFYEQYF. The variable domain in full, completed from reference TRBV15 and TRBJ2-7, reads DAMVIQNPRYQVTQFGKPVTLSCSQTLNHNVMYWYQQKSSQAPKLLFHYYDKDFNNEADTPDNFQSRRPNTSFCFLDIRSPGLGDTAMYLCATSRGLDRDAFYEQYFGPGTRLTVT.

This clone is a singleton in its sample. The rearrangement joins TRBV14 to TRBJ2-1; D remains ambiguous. This CDR3 spans 13 amino acids. V was trimmed by 1 base and J by 6 bases, leaving 7 bases between them. Germline values: CDR1 SGHDN, CDR2 FVKESK. The CDR3 DNA is TGTGCCAGCAGCCAAGTGGTTGGCAATGAGCAGTTCTTC. Translation gives CASSQVVGNEQFF.

The V gene is TRBV5-1, the J gene TRBJ1-6; no clear D. The CDR3 runs to 15 residues. Germline loops: CDR1 SGHRS, CDR2 YFSETQ. Trimming took 1 base from V and 8 from J, leaving 13 bases between them. The CDR3 region is CASSLKGLDDSPLHF. The CDR3 nucleotides are TGCGCCAGCAGCTTGAAAGGTCTGGATGATTCACCCCTCCACTTT.

The chain's CDR3 is CSGKLASTDTQYF. DNA for the CDR3: TGCAGCGGGAAACTAGCTTCCACAGATACGCAGTATTTT. V usage is TRBV29-1 and J usage is TRBJ2-3; a possible D gene is TRBD2 (6 bases). This CDR3 is 13 amino acids long. Germline assignment: CDR1 SQVTM and CDR2 ANQGSEA. V dropped 7 bases and J dropped 2 bases, with 13 bases sitting between them.

V and J are TRBV19 and TRBJ2-7; TRBD1 might be the D (5 bases). The CDR3 has 15 residues. Germline CDR1 reads LNHDA; CDR2 reads SQIVND (reference sequence). Trimming removed 3 bases at V and 2 bases at J, with 14 bases between. CDR3 sequence reads: CASSISPTDTYEQYF. In DNA form, the CDR3 reads TGTGCCAGTAGTATCTCCCCGACAGACACCTACGAGCAGTACTTC.

The chain combines TRBV7-2 with TRBJ1-2; D perhaps matches TRBD1 (6 bases). CDR3 length: 16 amino acids. Germline V lookup: CDR1 SGHTA, CDR2 FQGNSA. V was clipped by 1 base and J by 7 bases, with 19 bases between them. CDR3 region: CASSLGVGQGISGYTF. For the CDR3, the DNA is TGTGCCAGCAGCTTAGGGGTCGGGCAGGGGATTTCTGGCTACACCTTC. Full variable domain (outside the CDR3, taken from reference TRBV7-2 and TRBJ1-2): GAGVSQSPSNKVTEKGKDVELRCDPISGHTALYWYRQSLGQGLEFLIYFQGNSAPDKSGLPSDRFSAERTGGSVSTLTIQRTQQEDSAVYLCASSLGVGQGISGYTFGSGTRLTVV.

The chain recombines TRBV6-1 with TRBJ2-1, with 12 bases lining up with TRBD2. Germline CDR1 and CDR2: MNHNS and SASEGT. This CDR3 has 13 residues. Unmatched junction bases numbered 3, after V lost 5 bases and J lost 10 bases. The CDR3 is CASSWTSGIEQFF. The CDR3 nucleotides read TGTGCCAGCAGTTGGACTAGCGGGATAGAGCAGTTCTTC.

This clone was found once. V usage is TRBV10-3 and J usage is TRBJ1-1; TRBD1 aligns across 7 bases. Germline CDR1 reads ENHRY; CDR2 reads SYGVKD. The ends lost 2 bases at V and 8 bases at J; junction bases unmatched: 5. This CDR3 spans 13 amino acids. The CDR3 here is CAISETPTGEAFF. The CDR3 DNA reads as TGTGCCATCAGTGAGACCCCGACAGGGGAAGCTTTCTTT.